This TCR beta chain was retrieved from a study of blood T cell repertoires in COVID-19. Background on the study: Acute and convalescent COVID-19 specimens originated in the United States, Italy and Spain. Nucleic acid was either cDNA or gDNA, and it came from T cells, B-cell-depleted T cells, or PBMCs.

The CDR3 spans 14 residues. Trimming pared 6 bases from V and 10 bases from J, leaving 19 bases between. The germline gives CDR1 LNHDA, CDR2 SQIVND (reference sequence). This clone showed up just a few times. Original analysis: For nucleated cells, counts were estimated from reference gene primer amplification. The repertoire was sequenced with immunoSEQ multiplex PCR; TCRdb's copy has only in-frame clones and lacks some. Clone size and the V and J calls come from that table; the DNA yielded D and trimming. Of 90,000 or so clones in the sample, approximately 88% were seen once. The rearrangement joins TRBV19 to TRBJ2-1, with D possibly being TRBD1 (6 bases). The sequence derives from a man aged 55 to 70 with acute or convalescent COVID-19. Sequencing was performed on peripheral blood. For the CDR3, the DNA is TGTGCCAGTAGGGAGGAACGGCAAAGGGGGGAGCAGTTCTTC. Protein sequence: CASREERQRGEQFF.